This TCR beta chain was identified in a study of prognosis after radiotherapy for stage I lung cancer. In the study overall: Therapy given concurrently with stereotactic body radiotherapy reached no patient. Radiotherapy was followed by distant metastases in a few patients, which appeared at a median of 7 months; 15 patients showed no significant progression.

Multiplex PCR in two rounds served to amplify TCR beta CDR3 from genomic DNA. Primers specific to each TRBV and TRBJ gene drove first-round PCR. TCRdb reprocessed the multiplex PCR reads with MiXCR, giving one entry per CDR3 protein. The sample carries some 56,000 distinct CDR3 sequences, about 25% recorded once. A draw of approximately 6.6 milliliters of peripheral blood took place at each of two time points. This CDR3 region has 15 residues. V shed 4 bases and J 2 bases; nucleotides not matched to a gene: 6. Germline CDR1 is SGHKS and CDR2 is YYEKEE (reference sequence). This clonotype was picked up a small number of times.

Material: PBMCs, obtained before or after stereotactic body radiation therapy (not recorded which). The clonotype comes from a donor aged 50 or older with non-small cell lung cancer. The V call is TRBV5-5, the J call TRBJ2-1; TRBD2 agrees at 7 bases. CDR3 DNA sequence: TGTGCCAGCAGCGCTACCGGGACTACCTACAATGAGCAGTTCTTC. Residues: CASSATGTTYNEQFF.